This T cell receptor beta chain emerged from a study of somatic mutations in cytotoxic T cells in rheumatoid arthritis. Turning to the study itself: Each patient's diagnosis was followed right away by a blood draw (30 ml EDTA), before any treatment.

With 3 bases removed from V and 5 bases from J, the gap between germline ends came to 8 bases. The CDR3 loop spans 13 amino acids. Germline lookup yields CDR1 LNHDA and CDR2 SQIVND (reference sequence). A remark on this clone: Its antigen remains unknown.

Using immunoSEQ multiplex PCR, the repertoire was profiled, and TCRdb retains in-frame clones only, with some absent. The repertoire consists of roughly 16,000 clones, with around 82% occurring once and the leading ten covering 15% to 20%. Study observations and caveats: Healthy controls showed no age-related rise in CD8+ clonality, whereas rheumatoid arthritis patients did. The top CD8+ clone topped 20% of CD8+ cells in about an eighth of the roughly 65 patients.

The chain carries TRBV19 and TRBJ1-5; D gene ambiguous. This TCR was recovered from a woman aged 50 to 65 with rheumatoid arthritis. Source material: CD8+ T cells sorted from blood. CDR3 nucleotide sequence: TGTGCCAGTAGTATTACCGGGGATCAGCCCCAGCATTTT. Translating gives CASSITGDQPQHF.